This TCR beta chain is from a study of blood T cell repertoires in COVID-19 (dated by TCRdb to between 2020 and 2021). For the study in its entirety: The collaborator samples originated in the United States, Italy and Spain and spanned the acute and convalescent phases of COVID-19. The repertoires were made available in a free public database intended to serve as a resource for research on the immune response to SARS-CoV-2. The prospective study material was composed of cDNA or gDNA derived from T cells, B-cell-depleted T cells, or PBMCs. Where available, HLA class I and class II types were taken from metadata supplied by the sample provider and were not determined by assay-based typing. The samples were drawn from the first 160 participants of the ongoing ImmuneRACE study and from 1,254 subjects provided by 6 global collaborators. The sample metadata nearly always contained a de-identified subject ID, COVID-19 status, age in years and sex. The dataset comprised deeply sampled blood TCRbeta repertoires from subjects exposed to, actively infected with, or recovered from COVID-19.

Results the study describes overall, beyond this receptor: The quantity of clinical and demographic metadata differed by source and by participant and was supplied without curation.

A remark on this clone: Its target antigen remains unknown. No much larger clonotype is one base removed from it; base qualities were not supplied.

The CDR3 numbers 16 residues from cysteine through phenylalanine. Left in the record is the CDR3 DNA by itself, 48 bases read in frame from the first base. The trim is 0 bases for V and 2 bases for J, with a gap of 12 bases between the germline ends. CDR1 is given as LGHDT and CDR2 as YNNKEL, both from the germline V gene (reference sequence). A second Seattle source provided samples from volunteer blood donors who had recovered from COVID-19. Whole blood was collected in K2EDTA tubes by collaborating institutions according to the institutions' own protocols. For TCRbeta analysis, collaborator samples were shipped as frozen whole blood, as isolated PBMCs, or as DNA extracted from either sample type. TCRbeta CDR3 regions were amplified from genomic DNA using the immunoSEQ Assay, a bias-controlled multiplex PCR. Under the source paper's analysis protocol: The number of nucleated cells in each sample was estimated from the amplification of reference gene primers within the assay. To quantify the absolute abundance of each unique TCRbeta CDR3 rearrangement, sequence reads were collapsed and filtered. Productive Simpson clonality was computed per sample as the square root of Simpson's diversity index over productive rearrangements. TCRdb took over this immuneACCESS table, retaining in-frame rearrangements with V and J assigned. Such tables are incomplete; in checked studies, under half of the missing clones stem from an unresolved V gene, and the remainder is unexplained. D and trimming were read from the DNA, whereas the V and J calls and clone size are those reported in that table. The sample table shows around 230,000 clones, and about 90% are seen once. Jointly, the top ten make up 7.2% of the sample.

The sequencing sample was made of peripheral blood. The sequence was obtained from a man in his 60s who had recovered from COVID-19. The chain links TRBV3-1 (or the pseudogene TRBV3-2) with TRBJ2-3, with the D segment identity uncertain. The DNA sequence is TGTGCCAGCAGCCAAGATCCGGGTCCCCCCACAGATACGCAGTATTTT. This sequence encodes CASSQDPGPPTDTQYF.